Below are 28 T cell receptor beta chains sequenced from a single sample in a study of shared clonotypes between healthy human individuals. The data were produced by immunoSEQ multiplex PCR, yet TCRdb's version contains in-frame clones alone and is incomplete. Here the sample spans more than 1.2 million clones, less than 99% being singletons. Material for sequencing was naive CD4+ T cells sorted from blood. Sample subset: CD45RA+ positively selected. These receptors were taken from a man between 25 and 39 years old in good health.

The V and J genes are TRBV9 and TRBJ1-3, with D unresolved. Germline assignment: CDR1 SGDLS and CDR2 YYNGEE. The CDR3 loop spans 14 amino acids. The germline V and J ends were trimmed by 3 bases and 4 bases, with 11 bases remaining between them. Here the CDR3 reads CASSARTTGNTIYF. Written as DNA, the CDR3 is TGTGCCAGCAGCGCCCGAACGACAGGAAACACCATATATTTT. Complete variable domain (other parts from reference TRBV9 and TRBJ1-3): DSGVTQTPKHLITATGQRVTLRCSPRSGDLSVYWYQQSLDQGLQFLIQYYNGEERAKGNILERFSAQQFPDLHSELNLSSLELGDSALYFCASSARTTGNTIYFGEGSWLTVV.

The gene calls are TRBV6-1 and TRBJ2-2, with D perhaps given as TRBD1 or TRBD2 (5 bases each). The CDR3 runs 13 residues. V lost 8 bases to trimming and J lost 0 bases, with 7 bases between them. The germline V gene encodes CDR1 MNHNS and CDR2 SASEGT. CDR3 loop: CASWGPNTGELFF. The CDR3 DNA reads TGTGCCAGCTGGGGACCGAACACCGGGGAGCTGTTTTTT.

This chain joins TRBV7-9 and TRBJ2-5, with TRBD2 matching 8 bases. Germline V gene sequence: CDR1 SEHNR, CDR2 FQNEAQ (reference sequence). V trimming: 4 bases; J trimming: 1 base; junction bases outside the gene matches: 8. This CDR3 has 16 amino acids. The CDR3 spells CASSYPGLESQETQYF. For the CDR3, the DNA is TGTGCCAGCAGCTACCCGGGACTAGAATCCCAAGAGACCCAGTACTTC.

The J gene is TRBJ2-3, the V gene TRBV6-5, with 11 nucleotides matching TRBD2. CDR3 length: 15 amino acids. CDR1 is MNHEY, CDR2 SVGAGI, per germline. Trimming removed 6 bases from V and 4 bases from J; junction bases left unmatched: 6. The CDR3 spells CASSLAGGPPDTQYF. The CDR3 DNA reads TGTGCCAGCAGCTTAGCGGGAGGGCCGCCAGATACGCAGTATTTT.

CDR3 protein: CASSQDPGRTTEAFF. Here the CDR3 DNA reads TGCGCCAGCAGCCAAGATCCAGGGAGGACCACTGAAGCTTTCTTT. The chain uses TRBV4-1 and TRBJ1-1; D possibly corresponds to TRBD1 (5 bases). Germline values: CDR1 MGHRA, CDR2 YSYEKL. The V and J ends lost 0 bases and 4 bases respectively, with 12 bases between them. This CDR3 is 15 amino acids long.

The rearrangement links TRBV2 to TRBJ2-1; D not certain. Looked up from germline, CDR1 is SNHLY and CDR2 is FYNNEI. The CDR3 has 11 amino acids. Trimming took 5 bases from V and 10 from J, leaving 9 bases between them. The CDR3 here is CASSREMEQFF. For the CDR3, the DNA is TGTGCCAGCAGTCGCGAGATGGAGCAGTTCTTC.

This chain connects TRBV4-1 to TRBJ2-1; 7 bases match TRBD2. Trimming took 3 bases from V and 6 from J; bases not matched to a gene: 8. This CDR3 region has 15 residues. Germline V gene data show CDR1 as MGHRA and CDR2 as YSYEKL. The CDR3 sequence is CASSHTLKRGNEQFF. The CDR3 bases are TGCGCCAGCAGCCATACCTTGAAGCGGGGCAATGAGCAGTTCTTC.

V is TRBV25-1 and J is TRBJ1-4; TRBD1 aligns across 7 bases. The J segment lost 7 bases and the V segment lost 5 bases, leaving 7 bases of the junction unmatched. Looked up from germline, CDR1 is MGHDK and CDR2 is SYGVNS. CDR3 length equals 14 residues. The CDR3 DNA follows: TGTGCCAGCAGTTCCGCAGGGGGGTCTGAAAAACTGTTTTTT. Amino acid sequence: CASSSAGGSEKLFF.

This rearrangement joins TRBV28 to TRBJ2-1, with a possible D match to TRBD2 (5 bases). Germline V lookup: CDR1 MDHEN, CDR2 SYDVKM. The CDR3 length is 14 residues. The V and J ends lost 5 bases and 4 bases respectively, with 12 bases between them. The CDR3 here is CASSPTGSYNEQFF. CDR3 in DNA: TGTGCCAGCAGTCCAACGGGGAGTTACAATGAGCAGTTCTTC. The full variable domain, rest sourced from reference TRBV28 and TRBJ2-1, is DVKVTQSSRYLVKRTGEKVFLECVQDMDHENMFWYRQDPGLGLRLIYFSYDVKMKEKGDIPEGYSVSREKKERFSLILESASTNQTSMYLCASSPTGSYNEQFFGPGTRLTVL.

Points on this clone: Different DNA sequences within this sample yield the same CDR3. The rearrangement uses TRBV9 and TRBJ2-3, with D unclear. Deletions cut 2 bases from V and 0 bases from J, with 7 bases between. From germline, CDR1 is SGDLS and CDR2 YYNGEE. The CDR3 runs 14 residues. The CDR3 loop is CASSVAVSTDTQYF. The CDR3 nucleotides are TGTGCCAGCAGCGTTGCGGTTAGCACAGATACGCAGTATTTT.

This chain links TRBV5-4 with TRBJ2-1, with D unresolved. The CDR3 spans 12 residues. CDR1 and CDR2 from the germline V gene are SGHNT and YYREEE (reference sequence). V was shortened by 5 bases and J by 8 bases, with 11 bases between the two germline ends. The CDR3 DNA reads as TGTGCCAGCAGGTCGGTCGGGTATGAGCAGTTCTTC. It translates to CASRSVGYEQFF.

This clone was seen only once. V is TRBV6-5 and J is TRBJ2-1; 11 bases agree with TRBD2. CDR1 and CDR2 (germline): MNHEY, SVGAGI. V gave up 7 bases and J gave up 9 bases; unmatched junction bases: 8. The CDR3 is made up of 14 amino acids. The chain's CDR3 is CASNRLAGLGEQFF. The DNA for the CDR3 is TGTGCCAGCAATAGACTAGCGGGATTGGGTGAGCAGTTCTTC.

The chain is built from TRBV14 and TRBJ2-3; no clear D. Germline V gene sequence: CDR1 SGHDN, CDR2 FVKESK. The CDR3 runs 15 residues. V lost 2 bases, J lost 4 bases, and 13 bases lay in between. The CDR3 region has the DNA TGTGCCAGCAGCCAATCCATAAGTCGGCCAGATACGCAGTATTTT. Protein product: CASSQSISRPDTQYF.

The rearrangement joins TRBV18 to TRBJ1-1, with 9 bases matching TRBD1. The CDR3 length is 14 residues. Germline loops: CDR1 KGHSH, CDR2 LQKENI. The V segment lost 5 bases and the J segment 5 bases; nucleotides outside the gene matches: 6. CDR3 sequence reads: CASSLGTGRTEAFF. In nucleotides, the CDR3 is TGTGCCAGCTCATTGGGGACAGGGCGGACTGAAGCTTTCTTT.

Concerning this clone itself: The same CDR3 arises from other DNA sequences in this sample as well. The chain employs TRBV5-1 and TRBJ1-5; 7 bases match TRBD1. The CDR3 spans 15 residues. Germline lookup yields CDR1 SGHRS and CDR2 YFSETQ. J lost 2 bases, V lost 1 base, and 3 bases had no gene match. The CDR3 coding sequence is TGCGCCAGCAGCTTGTCAGGGGGGGGCAATCAGCCCCAGCATTTT. Translation: CASSLSGGGNQPQHF.

The V call is TRBV5-8, the J call TRBJ1-4; D not certain. V dropped 4 bases and J dropped 6 bases, with 7 bases sitting between them. Per the germline V gene, CDR1 is SGHTS and CDR2 is YDEGEE. The CDR3 runs to 12 residues. CDR3 amino acids: CASSRIHEKLFF. The DNA of the CDR3 is TGTGCCAGCAGCCGGATCCATGAAAAACTGTTTTTT.

This clone was counted a single time. This chain connects TRBV15 to TRBJ2-2; D might be TRBD2 (6 bases). The CDR3 spans 14 residues. V gave up 1 base and J gave up 7 bases, with 10 bases separating them. From germline, CDR1 is LNHNV and CDR2 YYDKDF (reference sequence). CDR3 loop: CATSRGGGDGELFF. The DNA of the CDR3 is TGTGCCACCAGCAGAGGCGGCGGGGACGGGGAGCTGTTTTTT.

V is TRBV19 and J is TRBJ2-1, with a possible D match to TRBD1 (5 bases). CDR3 size: 14 residues. Trimming shortened V by 10 bases and J by 0 bases, and 13 bases separated the two germline ends. Germline CDR1 LNHDA, CDR2 SQIVND (reference sequence). For the CDR3, the DNA is TGTGCCACGAACAGGCGGAGCTCCTACAATGAGCAGTTCTTC. This translates into CATNRRSSYNEQFF. Complete variable domain (other parts from reference TRBV19 and TRBJ2-1): DGGITQSPKYLFRKEGQNVTLSCEQNLNHDAMYWYRQDPGQGLRLIYYSQIVNDFQKGDIAEGYSVSREKKESFPLTVTSAQKNPTAFYLCATNRRSSYNEQFFGPGTRLTVL.

This clone appeared a single time. The chain couples TRBV5-4 to TRBJ2-1; tentatively, D is TRBD1 (6 bases). With 4 bases removed from V and 1 base from J, the gap between germline ends came to 12 bases. Germline V gene lookup returns CDR1 SGHNT and CDR2 YYREEE (reference sequence). The CDR3 is 15 amino acids. The CDR3 DNA sequence: TGTGCCAGCAGCGACAGGTTTGGGTCCTACAATGAGCAGTTCTTC. This translates into CASSDRFGSYNEQFF.

This chain joins TRBV6-1 and TRBJ1-1; D unclear. Trimming left V 6 bases short and J 6 bases short, with 11 bases between. Per the germline V gene, CDR1 is MNHNS and CDR2 is SASEGT. The CDR3 sequence is 12 residues long. The chain's CDR3 is CASSPRSSEAFF. For the CDR3, the DNA is TGTGCCAGCAGCCCGAGGAGTTCTGAAGCTTTCTTT.

The V gene is TRBV29-1, the J gene TRBJ2-3; D perhaps matches TRBD2 (6 bases). The CDR3 has 13 residues. From germline, CDR1 is SQVTM and CDR2 ANQGSEA. Trimming pared 7 bases from V and 3 bases from J, leaving 14 bases between. CDR3 DNA: TGCAGCGGTAGCAATGGGAGGACAGATACGCAGTATTTT. Protein sequence: CSGSNGRTDTQYF.

This chain uses TRBV5-1 with TRBJ2-7; 8 bases line up with TRBD2. Trimming cost V 1 base and J 5 bases; bases outside gene matches: 14. The V gene's germline CDR1 is SGHRS and CDR2 YFSETQ. The CDR3 loop spans 17 amino acids. The CDR3 DNA sequence: TGCGCCAGCAGCTTGAAAACCCCACTAGCGGTAAGGAACGAGCAGTACTTC. Translated, it gives CASSLKTPLAVRNEQYF.

The chain is built from TRBV6-5 and TRBJ1-2, with 9 bases fitting TRBD1. V trimming: 6 bases; J trimming: 4 bases; junction bases outside the gene matches: 3. Looked up from germline, CDR1 is MNHEY and CDR2 is SVGAGI. This CDR3 is 13 amino acids long. CDR3 nucleotides: TGTGCCAGCAGCGACAGGGGGTTCTATGGCTACACCTTC. This translates into CASSDRGFYGYTF.

The chain joins TRBV6-1 to TRBJ1-1; tentatively, D is TRBD1 (5 bases). Trimming cost V 4 bases and J 4 bases, with 13 bases left between them. CDR1 MNHNS and CDR2 SASEGT come from the germline V gene. The CDR3 is 14 amino acids. CDR3 sequence: CASSAGTSRTEAFF. The CDR3 DNA follows: TGTGCCAGCAGTGCCGGGACTAGTCGCACTGAAGCTTTCTTT.

This clone came up once. The gene calls are TRBV30 and TRBJ2-7, with D tentatively TRBD1 (6 bases). CDR1 is GTSNPN, CDR2 SVGIG, per germline (reference sequence). With 3 bases removed from V and 0 bases from J, the gap between germline ends came to 9 bases. The CDR3 spans 13 residues. The CDR3 protein is CAWRDRNSYEQYF. In DNA, the CDR3 is TGTGCCTGGAGAGACAGGAACTCCTACGAGCAGTACTTC.

The chain is built from TRBV27 and TRBJ2-4, with 12 bases lining up with TRBD2. V was pared by 6 bases and J by 5 bases, with 5 bases of the junction left unmatched. The CDR3 totals 15 residues. CDR1 and CDR2 (germline): MNHEY, SMNVEV (reference sequence). The CDR3 DNA follows: TGTGCCAGCAGCAGGACTAGCGGGAATCAAAACATTCAGTACTTC. Translation: CASSRTSGNQNIQYF.

The CDR3 region has the DNA TGTGCCAACAAGGGATTGGGCTACGAGCAGTACTTC. Amino acids: CANKGLGYEQYF. The chain has TRBV2 and TRBJ2-7, with D unresolved. The germline V gene has CDR1 SNHLY and CDR2 FYNNEI. Trimming took 10 bases from V and 3 from J, leaving 13 bases between them. The CDR3 extends over 12 amino acids.

The chain uses TRBV2 and TRBJ2-1; D tentatively fits TRBD1 or TRBD2 (9 bases each). CDR1 and CDR2 from the germline V gene are SNHLY and FYNNEI. V lost 10 bases to trimming and J lost 8 bases, with 30 bases between them. The CDR3 contains 17 residues. Here the CDR3 reads CAIRTGVESSGSDEQFF. CDR3 nucleotides: TGTGCCATCCGGACAGGGGTCGAGAGTAGCGGGAGCGATGAGCAGTTCTTC.